This is a list of T cell receptor beta chains from one sample in a study of cytomegalovirus exposure and HLA in healthy donors. Produced via immunoSEQ multiplex PCR; TCRdb's table is partial and in-frame only. The sample lists a few hundred thousand clones; about 79% were seen once. Sequencing was done on a sample of PBMCs. The origin of the receptors is a man aged 18 to 29 in good health and CMV-seronegative. Each CDR3 is given with its conserved first and last residue. The D gene is left open where the match is weak. A row's size may be missing; if present it is once, few, many or a size class.

j_gene | abundance | v_gene | d_gene | CDR3nt | CDR3aa
TRBJ2-7 | - | TRBV19 | - | TGTGCCAGTAGTATAGTCCCCAGGACTAACTCCTACGAGCAGTACTTC | CASSIVPRTNSYEQYF
TRBJ2-1 | - | TRBV4-1 | TRBD2 | TGCGCCAGCAGCCAAGAAACCCGGACTAGCCCCCATGAGCAGTTCTTC | CASSQETRTSPHEQFF
TRBJ2-7 | - | TRBV7-9 | - | TGTGCCAGCAGCTTAGATCCTTCTAGCGCGAAGCAGTACTTC | CASSLDPSSAKQYF
TRBJ2-7 | - | TRBV7-8 | - | TGTGCCAGCAGCTATGGGACTGGCACCTACGAGCAGTACTTC | CASSYGTGTYEQYF
TRBJ2-5 | few | TRBV10-2 | - | TGCGCCAGCTCCCCAACAGGGCCCCAAGAGACCCAGTACTTC | CASSPTGPQETQYF
TRBJ2-3 | - | TRBV28 | - | TGTGCCAGCAGTTTTGGGACTAGCACAGATACGCAGTATTTT | CASSFGTSTDTQYF
TRBJ2-3 | - | TRBV9 | TRBD2 | TGTGCCAGCAGCCCGGGGGGAGGGCTAGCGGCAGATACGCAGTATTTT | CASSPGGGLAADTQYF
TRBJ2-6 | - | TRBV7-2 | - | TGTGCCAGCAGCTTAGTCGGGTCTGGGGCCAACGTCCTGACTTTC | CASSLVGSGANVLTF
TRBJ1-2 | - | TRBV19 | TRBD1 | TGTGCCAGTAGTAACCCGCGGACAGGGCTCTATGGCTACACCTTC | CASSNPRTGLYGYTF
TRBJ1-4 | - | TRBV29-1 | TRBD1 | TGCAGCGGGACAGGAACCGATGCAACTAATGAAAAACTGTTTTTT | CSGTGTDATNEKLFF
TRBJ2-7 | - | TRBV27 | - | TGTGCCAGCAGGCCGCGCGGGCCCTACGAGCAGTACTTC | CASRPRGPYEQYF
TRBJ2-5 | - | TRBV7-8 | TRBD1 | TGTGCCACTCGAGGGGGCCGAGAAGAGACCCAGTACTTC | CATRGGREETQYF
TRBJ1-5 | few | TRBV30 | TRBD1 | TGTGCCTGGACCATACCAGGGGGAAATCAGCCCCAGCATTTT | CAWTIPGGNQPQHF
TRBJ1-4 | - | TRBV6-5 | - | TGTGCCAGCAGTGAGACACCGGGATTTGAAAAACTGTTTTTT | CASSETPGFEKLFF
TRBJ2-3 | - | TRBV19 | - | TGTGCCAGTAGTAGCCTTTTGTCGTGGCCAGATACGCAGTATTTT | CASSSLLSWPDTQYF
TRBJ1-1 | - | TRBV6-5 | - | TGTGCCAGCAGTGAAACCTTGGGGGGCACTGAAGCTTTCTTT | CASSETLGGTEAFF